This T cell receptor beta chain stems from a study of T-cell memory formation after mild COVID-19. TCRdb used MiXCR to reprocess the 5' RACE reads, holding one entry per CDR3 protein. This table has about 420,000 distinct CDR3 sequences, more than 20% appearing once. CDR3 length: 15 residues. Germline lookup yields CDR1 MNHEY and CDR2 SVGAGI. Trimming at V came to 6 bases and at J to 1 base, leaving 6 bases not matched to a gene. Study conclusions and caveats: Clones that got smaller from day 15 to 85 had even CD4/CD8, while clones growing later tipped toward CD4+. Some SARS-CoV-2-responding clones were already detected in memory before infection.

As concerns this clonotype: The antigen is unknown.

Sequenced sample: PBMCs or a T cell subset sorted from them (not recorded which). This clonotype was obtained from an adult woman who had mild COVID-19 (a few samples of this study predate the infection). Cell type and time point are not known. V gene TRBV6-5 combines with J gene TRBJ1-3; 7 nucleotides agree with TRBD1. CDR3 amino acids: CASRRDSLSGNTIYF. The DNA for the CDR3 is TGTGCCAGCAGGCGGGACAGTTTGTCTGGAAACACCATATATTTT.